The 10 T cell receptor beta chains below all came from one sample that was sequenced in a study of PD-1 blockade in classical Hodgkin lymphoma. The repertoire was sequenced with immunoSEQ multiplex PCR; TCRdb's copy has only in-frame clones and lacks some. There are some 100,000 clones in the sample; roughly 90% occur only once, and approximately 2.8% lies in the top ten. All the patients suffered relapse after autologous stem cell transplantation, and brentuximab vedotin exposure differed. Source: peripheral blood mononuclear cells (PBMCs), taken at baseline. The origin of the receptors is a human donor with classical Hodgkin lymphoma.

The chain employs TRBV5-1 and TRBJ2-7; 12 bases map to TRBD2. The CDR3 is made up of 17 amino acids. Germline assignment: CDR1 SGHRS and CDR2 YFSETQ. J lost 2 bases, V lost 4 bases, and 10 bases had no gene match. CDR3 in amino acids: CASSPRLAGGMTYEQYF. DNA for the CDR3: TGCGCCAGCAGCCCCCGGCTAGCGGGAGGGATGACCTACGAGCAGTACTTC.

The chain links TRBV23-1 to TRBJ2-7; D unresolved. TRBV23-1 is identified as an open reading frame with a role that is uncertain. V was cut by 8 bases and J by 4 bases, with 15 bases left in between. The CDR3 has 13 amino acids. This chain's CDR3 is CASSPRPLYEQYF. CDR3 sequence (DNA): TGCGCCAGCTCACCCAGGCCGTTGTACGAGCAGTACTTC.

The chain employs TRBV7-3 and TRBJ1-2, with 11 positions matching TRBD1. Germline loops: CDR1 SGHTA, CDR2 FQGTGA. CDR3 length equals 15 residues. The V gene end was trimmed by 5 bases and the J gene end by 2 bases; junction bases not matched to a gene: 4. CDR3 in amino acids: CASSEDRGQNYGYTF. DNA of the CDR3: TGTGCCAGCAGCGAGGACAGGGGGCAAAACTATGGCTACACCTTC.

This sequence joins TRBV19 and TRBJ2-7, with D hard to call. CDR3 size: 16 residues. Trimming removed 0 bases from V and 3 bases from J, with 15 bases in between. Germline CDR1 LNHDA, CDR2 SQIVND (reference sequence). As DNA, the CDR3 is TGTGCCAGTAGTATAGATCTGGAAACAGAATACTACGAGCAGTACTTC. This encodes CASSIDLETEYYEQYF.

The CDR3 DNA sequence: TGTGCCAGCAGCTTGACCTCGACGGCGGAGGGCTACACCTTC. It specifies CASSLTSTAEGYTF. J is TRBJ1-2 and V is TRBV5-4; D is ambiguous. Trimming took 1 base from V and 8 from J, leaving 15 bases between them. The V gene's germline CDR1 is SGHNT and CDR2 YYREEE (reference sequence). The CDR3 contains 14 residues. The variable domain in full, completed from reference TRBV5-4 and TRBJ1-2, reads ETGVTQSPTHLIKTRGQQVTLRCSSQSGHNTVSWYQQALGQGPQFIFQYYREEENGRGNFPPRFSGLQFPNYSSELNVNALELDDSALYLCASSLTSTAEGYTFGSGTRLTVV.

V is TRBV9 and J is TRBJ2-4, with unresolved D. The V gene's germline CDR1 is SGDLS and CDR2 YYNGEE. The CDR3 has 14 residues. V was shortened by 4 bases and J by 0 bases, with 8 bases between the two germline ends. This CDR3 reads CASSSTSAKNIQYF. The DNA of the CDR3 is TGTGCCAGCAGCTCAACCTCAGCCAAAAACATTCAGTACTTC.

This clone occurred once. The V call is TRBV5-1, the J call TRBJ2-7, with D unclear. The CDR3 spans 14 residues. CDR1 is SGHRS, CDR2 YFSETQ, per germline. The V end was cut by 5 bases, the J end by 0 bases, with 12 bases between. The CDR3 here is CASSLRYISYEQYF. CDR3 nucleotides: TGCGCCAGCAGTTTGCGATACATCTCCTACGAGCAGTACTTC.

The chain recombines TRBV10-3 with TRBJ1-4; a possible D gene is TRBD1 (5 bases). Germline assignment: CDR1 ENHRY and CDR2 SYGVKD. The CDR3 consists of 12 residues. Trimming stripped 10 bases from V and 6 bases from J, with 12 bases between. The CDR3 DNA is TGTGCCACCATGGGGACGGATGAAAAACTGTTTTTT. This translates into CATMGTDEKLFF.

V usage is TRBV5-1 and J usage is TRBJ2-7; D unresolved. Trimming pared 1 base from V and 2 bases from J, leaving 10 bases between. The germline gives CDR1 SGHRS, CDR2 YFSETQ. CDR3 size: 14 residues. CDR3 region: CASSLSNRAYEQYF. CDR3 sequence (DNA): TGCGCCAGCAGCTTGAGCAACCGAGCCTACGAGCAGTACTTC.

The rearrangement uses TRBV6-6 and TRBJ2-5; D gene unclear. With 3 bases removed from V and 2 bases from J, the gap between germline ends came to 7 bases. Germline V lookup: CDR1 MNHNY, CDR2 SVGAGI (reference sequence). CDR3 size: 13 residues. This CDR3 is CASSYVGQETQYF. As DNA, the CDR3 is TGTGCCAGCAGTTATGTTGGGCAAGAGACCCAGTACTTC.